Listed here are 26 T cell receptor beta chains from one sample, sequenced in a study of blood T cell repertoires in COVID-19. Produced via immunoSEQ multiplex PCR; TCRdb's table is partial and in-frame only. Of 55,000 to 65,000 clones listed, over 80% were seen once; the top ten hold under 9.5%. The sample taken for sequencing was peripheral blood. The receptors derive from a human donor with active COVID-19. The donor label of this sample is uncertain.

This clone was seen a few times. V gene TRBV3-1 (or the pseudogene TRBV3-2) combines with J gene TRBJ2-1, with D tentatively TRBD2 (6 bases). Trimming shortened V by 1 base and J by 6 bases, and 16 bases separated the two germline ends. The CDR3 totals 16 residues. CDR1 is LGHDT, CDR2 YNNKEL, per germline (reference sequence). CDR3 sequence reads: CASSQGPGLYTNEQFF. The CDR3 DNA follows: TGTGCCAGCAGCCAAGGCCCGGGACTTTACACCAATGAGCAGTTCTTC.

The chain carries TRBV5-1 and TRBJ1-3; D gene unclear. The CDR3 loop spans 15 amino acids. CDR1 and CDR2 from the germline V gene are SGHRS and YFSETQ. V lost 0 bases to trimming and J lost 2 bases, with 9 bases between them. The CDR3 loop reads CASSLGGQPGNTIYF. The DNA for the CDR3 is TGCGCCAGCAGCTTGGGAGGGCAACCTGGAAACACCATATATTTT.

In this sample, this clone turned up once. The chain recombines TRBV5-6 with TRBJ1-5, with 8 bases aligning to TRBD1. The germline gives CDR1 SGHDT, CDR2 YYEEEE. J was trimmed by 5 bases and V by 4 bases; bases with no gene match: 11. This CDR3 spans 16 amino acids. CDR3 in amino acids: CASSRRGQGRDQPQHF. CDR3 nucleotide sequence: TGTGCCAGCAGCCGACGAGGACAGGGTAGGGATCAGCCCCAGCATTTT.

The rearrangement links TRBV7-3 to TRBJ2-1; 7 bases are shared with TRBD2. CDR1 SGHTA and CDR2 FQGTGA come from the germline V gene. V was clipped by 5 bases and J by 7 bases; unmatched bases: 8. There are 14 residues in the CDR3. The CDR3 sequence is CASSQAGQGNEQFF. For the CDR3, the DNA is TGTGCCAGCAGCCAAGCGGGGCAGGGAAATGAGCAGTTCTTC.

The chain has TRBV6-2 or TRBV6-3 and TRBJ2-5; 7 nucleotides align to TRBD2. Germline-derived CDR1 and CDR2 are MNHEY and SVGEGT. V trimming: 6 bases; J trimming: 7 bases; junction bases outside the gene matches: 8. The CDR3 extends over 13 amino acids. This chain's CDR3 is CASSPRGEGTQYF. CDR3 bases: TGTGCCAGCAGCCCTAGAGGGGAGGGGACCCAGTACTTC.

The chain links TRBV7-8 to TRBJ2-6; D might be TRBD2 (5 bases). The V and J ends lost 1 base and 0 bases respectively, with 7 bases between them. The CDR3 length is 16 residues. Germline CDR1 reads SGHVS; CDR2 reads FQNEAQ. CDR3 sequence (DNA): TGTGCCAGCAGCTTAGGGGGAGTCTCTGGGGCCAACGTCCTGACTTTC. This sequence encodes CASSLGGVSGANVLTF.

V usage is TRBV28 and J usage is TRBJ1-6; possible D gene TRBD1, 5 bases. Trimming stripped 2 bases from V and 11 bases from J, with 13 bases between. This CDR3 contains 14 residues. Germline assignment: CDR1 MDHEN and CDR2 SYDVKM. CDR3 bases: TGTGCCAGCAGTTTAGGGACTCCTATCCCACCCCTCCACTTT. Protein product: CASSLGTPIPPLHF.

The gene calls are TRBV11-2 and TRBJ2-2, with a tentative D call TRBD2 (7 bases). The V and J ends lost 5 bases and 6 bases respectively, with 19 bases between them. This CDR3 has 16 residues. Germline V gene lookup returns CDR1 SGHAT and CDR2 FQNNGV. DNA of the CDR3: TGTGCCAGCAGCCCCCCCTTCGGGGGGCGTCCCGGGGAGCTGTTTTTT. Its protein product is CASSPPFGGRPGELFF.

The chain joins TRBV7-6 to TRBJ2-7; 10 bases match TRBD1. Per the germline V gene, CDR1 is SGHVS and CDR2 is FNYEAQ. The V gene end was trimmed by 2 bases and the J gene end by 3 bases; junction bases not matched to a gene: 13. CDR3 length: 18 residues. The CDR3 nucleotides read TGTGCCAGCAGCTTAACTCCCGGGACAGGGGAAGTGGACTACGAGCAGTACTTC. Translating gives CASSLTPGTGEVDYEQYF.

This clone was observed once. The chain couples TRBV3-1 (or the pseudogene TRBV3-2) to TRBJ2-6; D perhaps matches TRBD2 (5 bases). CDR3 size: 14 residues. Germline V CDR1 and CDR2: LGHDT, YNNKEL (reference sequence). V dropped 3 bases and J dropped 18 bases, with 21 bases sitting between them. CDR3 sequence reads: CASSQKGLPLSTTF. The CDR3 DNA sequence: TGTGCCAGCAGCCAGAAAGGACTCCCTCTTTCCACGACTTTC.

The chain employs TRBV5-6 and TRBJ2-5; D not resolved. Trimming took 1 base from V and 2 from J, leaving 6 bases between them. CDR3 size: 13 residues. Germline CDR1 SGHDT, CDR2 YYEEEE. The CDR3, as DNA: TGTGCCAGCAGCTTGAGAGTACAAGAGACCCAGTACTTC. It is translated as CASSLRVQETQYF.

V gene TRBV10-3 combines with J gene TRBJ1-2; D is unclear. V was cut by 0 bases and J by 0 bases, with 8 bases left in between. This CDR3 has 15 amino acids. In germline, CDR1 is ENHRY, CDR2 SYGVKD. For the CDR3, the DNA is TGTGCCATCAGTGAGTCGGGCAGCTCTAACTATGGCTACACCTTC. Amino acid sequence: CAISESGSSNYGYTF.

The J gene is TRBJ2-7, the V gene TRBV5-6; TRBD1 matches at 9 bases. The V segment lost 4 bases and the J segment 3 bases; nucleotides outside the gene matches: 2. Germline V CDR1 and CDR2: SGHDT, YYEEEE. The CDR3 contains 13 residues. CDR3 coding DNA: TGTGCCAGCAGCGGGGACAGGGACTACGAGCAGTACTTC. Its translation is CASSGDRDYEQYF.

This chain joins TRBV3-1 (or the pseudogene TRBV3-2) and TRBJ2-7; possibly TRBD2 for D (5 bases). Germline CDR1 is LGHDT and CDR2 is YNNKEL (reference sequence). This CDR3 has 15 residues. The V gene lost 4 bases and the J gene lost 6 bases, with 19 bases spanning the gap. CDR3 DNA sequence: TGTGCCAGCAGCCCCCCCCGAGGGCCGGGCGCCGAGCAGTACTTC. Protein product: CASSPPRGPGAEQYF.

This chain joins TRBV5-1 and TRBJ1-2, with TRBD1 matching 8 bases. The J segment lost 6 bases and the V segment lost 1 base, leaving 5 bases of the junction unmatched. The germline V gene has CDR1 SGHRS and CDR2 YFSETQ. The length of the CDR3 is 14 residues. This CDR3 reads CASSLSQGEDGYTF. The CDR3 DNA is TGCGCCAGCAGCTTGTCACAGGGGGAGGATGGCTACACCTTC.

This chain uses TRBV5-4 with TRBJ2-3; 12 bases line up with TRBD2. Per the germline V gene, CDR1 is SGHNT and CDR2 is YYREEE (reference sequence). V gave up 2 bases and J gave up 10 bases; unmatched junction bases: 17. There are 18 residues in the CDR3. The CDR3 nucleotides read TGTGCCAGCAGCTTACCGGGACTAGCGGGCTTTGCACAAGGGGCGCAGTATTTT. It is translated as CASSLPGLAGFAQGAQYF.

The chain employs TRBV6-5 and TRBJ2-6; D is uncertain. V lost 2 bases and J 4 bases, leaving 9 bases between the germline ends. Germline CDR1 MNHEY, CDR2 SVGAGI. The CDR3 consists of 15 residues. The CDR3 nucleotides read TGTGCCAGCAGTTACCCCCAGGCAGGGGCCAACGTCCTGACTTTC. Protein product: CASSYPQAGANVLTF.

This chain connects TRBV28 to TRBJ1-5, with D possibly TRBD1 on 5 matching bases. Trimming removed 6 bases at V and 2 bases at J, with 14 bases between. This CDR3 spans 15 amino acids. Germline CDR1 is MDHEN and CDR2 is SYDVKM. The CDR3 DNA reads TGTGCCAGCAGATCTGCGGGGGGTGGCAATCAGCCCCAGCATTTT. Translating gives CASRSAGGGNQPQHF.

This sequence joins TRBV5-1 and TRBJ2-2; a weak D match, TRBD1 (6 bases). The CDR3 sequence is 17 residues long. Trimming cost V 4 bases and J 4 bases, with 20 bases left between them. Per germline, CDR1 SGHRS and CDR2 YFSETQ. CDR3 DNA sequence: TGCGCCAGCAGCCCCGGATTAAGGGGGAGTTTCACCGGGGAGCTGTTTTTT. Protein product: CASSPGLRGSFTGELFF.

This chain links TRBV27 with TRBJ2-1; TRBD1 matches at 9 bases. The germline CDR1 and CDR2 sequences are MNHEY and SMNVEV (reference sequence). J gave up 8 bases and V 4 bases, and 6 bases lay outside the gene matches. The CDR3 length is 14 residues. The CDR3 nucleotides are TGTGCCAGCAGTTGGTGGACAGGGGTGGATGAGCAGTTCTTC. This gives the protein CASSWWTGVDEQFF.

This chain connects TRBV28 to TRBJ2-4; D may be TRBD2 (6 bases). V shed 6 bases and J shed 7 bases, with 16 bases lying between them. Germline assignment: CDR1 MDHEN and CDR2 SYDVKM. There are 14 residues in the CDR3. The CDR3 loop reads CASREGQGVNIQYF. The DNA of the CDR3 is TGTGCCAGCAGGGAGGGGCAGGGTGTGAACATTCAGTACTTC.

The chain is built from TRBV7-9 and TRBJ2-5; TRBD2 aligns across 10 bases. Losses at the gene ends were 4 bases for V and 5 bases for J; bases not matched to a gene: 13. From germline, CDR1 is SEHNR and CDR2 FQNEAQ (reference sequence). The CDR3 has 17 amino acids. DNA for the CDR3: TGTGCCAGCAGCTCCGGGGGTAGCGGGAGGAGAGGGGAGACCCAGTACTTC. Protein: CASSSGGSGRRGETQYF.

V and J are TRBV29-1 and TRBJ1-2, with 7 bases aligning to TRBD1. The CDR3 is 12 residues long. The V and J ends lost 5 bases and 7 bases, in that order; junction bases with no gene match: 7. In germline, CDR1 is SQVTM, CDR2 ANQGSEA. In DNA, the CDR3 is TGCAGCGTTAGGGCAGGGGGTCGTGGCTACACCTTC. Its protein product is CSVRAGGRGYTF.

The rearrangement links TRBV5-4 to TRBJ1-1; D is uncertain. The CDR3 runs to 14 residues. V was pared by 1 base and J by 0 bases, with 7 bases between. CDR1 is SGHNT, CDR2 YYREEE, per germline (reference sequence). The CDR3 region has the DNA TGTGCCAGCAGCTTGACAACAGTGAACACTGAAGCTTTCTTT. Its translation is CASSLTTVNTEAFF.

The chain links TRBV6-5 to TRBJ2-3; no reliable D call. V lost 0 bases and J lost 0, with 10 bases in between. CDR1 and CDR2 (germline): MNHEY, SVGAGI. The CDR3 extends over 16 amino acids. This chain's CDR3 is CASSYSSRASTDTQYF. CDR3 bases: TGTGCCAGCAGTTACTCGAGTAGAGCTAGCACAGATACGCAGTATTTT.

In its sample, this clone was seen once. J is TRBJ2-7 and V is TRBV19, with 7 bases lining up with TRBD1. The junction had 9 bases not matched to a gene; V was cut back by 4 bases and J by 6 bases. This CDR3 has 14 amino acids. CDR1 is LNHDA, CDR2 SQIVND, per germline (reference sequence). The CDR3 DNA is TGTGCCAGTAGTACAGGTACAGGGGCGGGCGAGCAGTACTTC. Translating it yields CASSTGTGAGEQYF.